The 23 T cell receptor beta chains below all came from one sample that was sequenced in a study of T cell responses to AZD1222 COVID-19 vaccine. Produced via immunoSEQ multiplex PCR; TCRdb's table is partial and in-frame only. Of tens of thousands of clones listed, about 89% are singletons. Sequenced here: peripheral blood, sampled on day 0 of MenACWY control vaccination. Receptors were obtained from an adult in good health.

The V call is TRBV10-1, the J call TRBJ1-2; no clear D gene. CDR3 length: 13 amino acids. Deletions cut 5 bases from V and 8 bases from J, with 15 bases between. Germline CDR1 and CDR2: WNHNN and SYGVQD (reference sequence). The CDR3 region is CASSPSGVGGYTF. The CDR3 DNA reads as TGCGCCAGCAGTCCCTCAGGTGTAGGGGGCTACACCTTC.

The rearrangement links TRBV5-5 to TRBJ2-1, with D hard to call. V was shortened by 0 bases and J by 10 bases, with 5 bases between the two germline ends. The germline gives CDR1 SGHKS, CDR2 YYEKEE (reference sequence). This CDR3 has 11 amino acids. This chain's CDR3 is CASSLDGEQFF. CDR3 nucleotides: TGTGCCAGCAGCTTGGACGGAGAGCAGTTCTTC.

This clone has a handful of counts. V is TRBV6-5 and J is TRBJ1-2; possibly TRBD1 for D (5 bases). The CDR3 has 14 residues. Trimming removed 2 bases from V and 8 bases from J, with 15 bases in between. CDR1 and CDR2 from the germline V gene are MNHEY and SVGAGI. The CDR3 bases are TGTGCCAGCAGTTACACTCGGACACTTCAGGGCTACACCTTC. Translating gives CASSYTRTLQGYTF.

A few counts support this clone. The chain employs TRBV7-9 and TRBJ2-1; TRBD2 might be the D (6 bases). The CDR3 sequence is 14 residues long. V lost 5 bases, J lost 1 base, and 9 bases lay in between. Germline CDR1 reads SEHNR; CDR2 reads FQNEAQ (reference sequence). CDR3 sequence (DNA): TGTGCCAGCAGCGTCGGGGGATCCTACAATGAGCAGTTCTTC. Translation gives CASSVGGSYNEQFF.

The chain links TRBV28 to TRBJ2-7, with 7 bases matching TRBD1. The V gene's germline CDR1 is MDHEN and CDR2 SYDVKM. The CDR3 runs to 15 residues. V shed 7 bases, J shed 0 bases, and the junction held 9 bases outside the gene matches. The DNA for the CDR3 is TGTGCCAGCACCCTGCCGGGACAGTCCTCCTACGAGCAGTACTTC. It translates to CASTLPGQSSYEQYF.

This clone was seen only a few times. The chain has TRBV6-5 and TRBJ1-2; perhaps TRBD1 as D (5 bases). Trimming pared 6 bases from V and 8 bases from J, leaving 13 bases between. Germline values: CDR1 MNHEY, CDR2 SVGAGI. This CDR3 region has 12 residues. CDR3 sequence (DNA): TGTGCCAGCAGGAGGGTAGGGGAAGGCTACACCTTC. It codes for CASRRVGEGYTF.

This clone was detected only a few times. Written as DNA, the CDR3 is TGCGCCAGCAGAGGAGGGGAGAACACTGAAGCTTTCTTT. Protein product: CASRGGENTEAFF. The chain couples TRBV5-1 to TRBJ1-1; perhaps TRBD1 as D (5 bases). Germline CDR1 and CDR2: SGHRS and YFSETQ. CDR3 length equals 13 residues. The germline V and J ends were trimmed by 5 bases and 1 base, with 9 bases remaining between them. Based on the CDR3 plus reference TRBV5-1 and TRBJ1-1, the full variable domain is KAGVTQTPRYLIKTRGQQVTLSCSPISGHRSVSWYQQTPGQGLQFLFEYFSETQRNKGNFPGRFSGRQFSNSRSEMNVSTLELGDSALYLCASRGGENTEAFFGQGTRLTVV.

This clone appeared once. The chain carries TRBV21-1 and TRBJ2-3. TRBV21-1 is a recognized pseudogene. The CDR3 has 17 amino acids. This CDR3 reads CASSPPGPGIPTDTQYF. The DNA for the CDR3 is TGTGCCAGCAGCCCTCCGGGGCCGGGAATACCCACAGATACGCAGTATTTT.

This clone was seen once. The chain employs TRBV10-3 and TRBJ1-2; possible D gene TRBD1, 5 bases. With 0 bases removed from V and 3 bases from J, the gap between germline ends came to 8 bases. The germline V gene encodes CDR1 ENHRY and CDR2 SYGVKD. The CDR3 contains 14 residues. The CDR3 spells CAISESVGHYGYTF. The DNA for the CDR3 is TGTGCCATCAGTGAGTCGGTGGGGCACTATGGCTACACCTTC.

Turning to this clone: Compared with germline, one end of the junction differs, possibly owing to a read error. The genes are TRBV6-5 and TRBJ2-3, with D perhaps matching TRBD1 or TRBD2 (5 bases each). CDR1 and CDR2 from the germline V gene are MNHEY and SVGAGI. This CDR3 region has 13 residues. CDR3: CASSYSRGDPQYF. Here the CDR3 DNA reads TGTGCCAGCAGTTACTCTAGGGGAGATCCGCAGTATTTT.

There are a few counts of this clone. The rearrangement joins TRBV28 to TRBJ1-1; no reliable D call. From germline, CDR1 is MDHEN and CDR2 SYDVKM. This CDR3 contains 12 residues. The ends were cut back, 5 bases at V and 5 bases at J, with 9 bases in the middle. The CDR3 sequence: CASSPLGTEAFF. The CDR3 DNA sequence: TGTGCCAGCAGTCCACTGGGAACTGAAGCTTTCTTT.

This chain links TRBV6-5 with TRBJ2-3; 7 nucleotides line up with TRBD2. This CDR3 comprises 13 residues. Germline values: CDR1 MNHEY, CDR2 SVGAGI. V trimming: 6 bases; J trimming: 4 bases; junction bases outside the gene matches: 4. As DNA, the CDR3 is TGTGCCAGCAGCCGGGGAGGGGCAGATACGCAGTATTTT. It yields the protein CASSRGGADTQYF.

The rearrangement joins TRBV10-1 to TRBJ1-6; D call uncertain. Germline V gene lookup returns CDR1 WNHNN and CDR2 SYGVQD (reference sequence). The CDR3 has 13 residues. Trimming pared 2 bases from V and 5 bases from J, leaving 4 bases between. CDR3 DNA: TGCGCCAGCAGTGAGAACCATAATTCACCCCTCCACTTT. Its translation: CASSENHNSPLHF.

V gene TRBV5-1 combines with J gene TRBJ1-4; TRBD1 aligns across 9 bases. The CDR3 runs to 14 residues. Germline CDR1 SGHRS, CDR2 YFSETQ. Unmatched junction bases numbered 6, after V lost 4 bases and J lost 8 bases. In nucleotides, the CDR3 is TGCGCCAGCAGCCCCTCCGGGACAGGGGAAAAACTGTTTTTT. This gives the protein CASSPSGTGEKLFF.

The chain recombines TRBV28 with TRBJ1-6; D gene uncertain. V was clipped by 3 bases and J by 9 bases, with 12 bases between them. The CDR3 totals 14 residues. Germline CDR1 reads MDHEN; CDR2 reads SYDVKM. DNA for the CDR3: TGTGCCAGCAGTTTTGGCGGCCCGGGTTCACCCCTCCACTTT. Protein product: CASSFGGPGSPLHF.

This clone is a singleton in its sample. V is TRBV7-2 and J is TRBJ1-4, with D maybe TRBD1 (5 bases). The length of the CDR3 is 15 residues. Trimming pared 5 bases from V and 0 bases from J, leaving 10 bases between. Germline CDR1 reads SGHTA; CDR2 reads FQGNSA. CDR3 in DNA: TGTGCCAGCAGCGTCGACAGCACAACTAATGAAAAACTGTTTTTT. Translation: CASSVDSTTNEKLFF. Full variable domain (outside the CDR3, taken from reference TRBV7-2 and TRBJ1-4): GAGVSQSPSNKVTEKGKDVELRCDPISGHTALYWYRQSLGQGLEFLIYFQGNSAPDKSGLPSDRFSAERTGGSVSTLTIQRTQQEDSAVYLCASSVDSTTNEKLFFGSGTQLSVL.

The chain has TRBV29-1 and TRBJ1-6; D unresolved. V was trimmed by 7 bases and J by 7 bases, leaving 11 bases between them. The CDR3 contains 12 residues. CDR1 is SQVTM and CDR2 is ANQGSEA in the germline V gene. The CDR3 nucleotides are TGCAGCGCATCGGACGGGAATTCACCCCTCCACTTT. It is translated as CSASDGNSPLHF.

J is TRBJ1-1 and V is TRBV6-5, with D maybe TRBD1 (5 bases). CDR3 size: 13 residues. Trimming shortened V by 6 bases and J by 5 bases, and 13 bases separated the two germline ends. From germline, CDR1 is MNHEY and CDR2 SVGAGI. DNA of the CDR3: TGTGCCAGCAGAACCTCGGGGGGGACTGAAGCTTTCTTT. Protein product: CASRTSGGTEAFF.

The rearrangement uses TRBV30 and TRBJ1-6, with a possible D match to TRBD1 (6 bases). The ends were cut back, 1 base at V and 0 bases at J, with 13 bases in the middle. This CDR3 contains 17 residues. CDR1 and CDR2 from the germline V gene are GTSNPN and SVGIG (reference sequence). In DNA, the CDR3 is TGTGCCTGGAGTGGGGGACAAACGAGCTCCTATAATTCACCCCTCCACTTT. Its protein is CAWSGGQTSSYNSPLHF.

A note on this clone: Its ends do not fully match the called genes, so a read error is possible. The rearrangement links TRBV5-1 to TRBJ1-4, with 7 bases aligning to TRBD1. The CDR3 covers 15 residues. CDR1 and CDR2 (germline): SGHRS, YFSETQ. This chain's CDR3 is CASTLDSGGGEKLFF. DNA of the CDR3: TGCGCCAGCACCTTGGATTCAGGGGGTGGCGAAAAACTGTTTTTT.

The CDR3 coding sequence is TGTGCCAGCAGCTTAGGGACATCAAAGTCCACCGGGGAGCTGTTTTTT. It is translated as CASSLGTSKSTGELFF. This chain joins TRBV7-2 and TRBJ2-2; maybe TRBD1 (5 bases). Germline V gene sequence: CDR1 SGHTA, CDR2 FQGNSA. The CDR3 is 16 residues long. The ends were cut back, 1 base at V and 4 bases at J, with 13 bases in the middle.

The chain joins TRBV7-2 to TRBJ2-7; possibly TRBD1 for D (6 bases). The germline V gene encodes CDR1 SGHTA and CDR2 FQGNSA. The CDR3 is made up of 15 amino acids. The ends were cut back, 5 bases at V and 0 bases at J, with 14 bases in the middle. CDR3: CASSPQQGPSYEQYF. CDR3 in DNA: TGTGCCAGCAGCCCCCAGCAGGGGCCCTCCTACGAGCAGTACTTC.

This CDR3 reads CASSSRLGGELFF. The DNA for the CDR3 is TGTGCCAGCAGCTCCCGACTCGGCGGGGAGCTGTTTTTT. The chain links TRBV5-4 to TRBJ2-2; D gene uncertain. The CDR3 is 13 residues long. V lost 3 bases and J 7 bases, leaving 10 bases between the germline ends. Germline-derived CDR1 and CDR2 are SGHNT and YYREEE (reference sequence).